The present T cell receptor beta chain was sequenced within a study of blood T cell repertoires in COVID-19. Study in general: Samples came from the United States, Italy and Spain, spanning acute and convalescent COVID-19.

The V end lost 1 base, the J end lost 3 bases, and 6 bases lay between the germline ends. Germline-derived CDR1 and CDR2 are MGHRA and YSYEKL. CDR3 length: 13 residues. In the source study's methods: Cell counts per sample came from amplifying reference gene primers. Some clones are missing from TCRdb's copy, which holds only in-frame ones; the method was immunoSEQ multiplex PCR. For V, J and clone size, that table is used; D and trimming come from the DNA. The sample gives 250,000 or so clones, roughly 86% of which show up once; roughly 8.5% is in the top ten. The chain carries TRBV4-1 and TRBJ1-1; possible D gene TRBD1, 5 bases. The source of this sequence is a middle-aged man with active or convalescent COVID-19. Sequencing was performed on peripheral blood. The CDR3 region is CASSQGRDTEAFF. The DNA of the CDR3 is TGCGCCAGCAGCCAAGGCAGGGACACTGAAGCTTTCTTT.